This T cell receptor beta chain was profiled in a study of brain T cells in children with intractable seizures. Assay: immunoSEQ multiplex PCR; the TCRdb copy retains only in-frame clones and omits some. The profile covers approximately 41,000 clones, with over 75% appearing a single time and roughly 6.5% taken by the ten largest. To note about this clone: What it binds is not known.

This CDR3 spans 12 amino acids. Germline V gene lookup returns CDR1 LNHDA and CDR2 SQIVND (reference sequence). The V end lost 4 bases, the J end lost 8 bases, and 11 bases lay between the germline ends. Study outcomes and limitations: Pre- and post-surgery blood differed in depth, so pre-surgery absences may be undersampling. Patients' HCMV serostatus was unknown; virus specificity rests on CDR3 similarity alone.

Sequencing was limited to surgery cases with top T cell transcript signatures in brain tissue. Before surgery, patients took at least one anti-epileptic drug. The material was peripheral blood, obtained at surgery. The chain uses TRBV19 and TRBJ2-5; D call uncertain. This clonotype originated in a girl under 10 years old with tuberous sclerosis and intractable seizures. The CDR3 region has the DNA TGTGCCAGTAGTACCAGTGTGTCCACCCAGTACTTC. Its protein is CASSTSVSTQYF.